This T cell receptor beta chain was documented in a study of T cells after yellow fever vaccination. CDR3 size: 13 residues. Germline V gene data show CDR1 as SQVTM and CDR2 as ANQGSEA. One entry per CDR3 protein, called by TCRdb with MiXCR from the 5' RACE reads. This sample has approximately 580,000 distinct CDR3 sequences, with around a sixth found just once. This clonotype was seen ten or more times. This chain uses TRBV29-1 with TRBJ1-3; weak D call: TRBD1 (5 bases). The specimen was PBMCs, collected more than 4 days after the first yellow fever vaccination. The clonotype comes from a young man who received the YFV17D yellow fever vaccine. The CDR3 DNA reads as TGCTCGGGTTGGGGGATGGATGGAAACACCATATATTTT. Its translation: CSGWGMDGNTIYF.